This T cell receptor (beta chain) came from a study of T cell repertoires in cytomegalovirus infection. Turning to the study itself: CMV infection and matching HLA type were both indicated by public TCR beta signatures. Study-wide findings and caveats: Dominating the ex vivo response were TCR beta clonotypes that were CMV-specific and HLA-C-restricted.

Germline loops: CDR1 SEHNR, CDR2 FQNEAQ (reference sequence). V gave up 0 bases and J gave up 0 bases; unmatched junction bases: 10. This CDR3 comprises 20 residues. As regards this clonotype: What it binds is not known.

TCRdb itself ran the reads through MiXCR, one entry per CDR3 protein. The sample consists of tens of thousands of distinct CDR3 sequences, approximately 30% of them appearing once. The chain uses TRBV7-9 and TRBJ2-2, with TRBD2 matching 10 bases. The material was CD8+ T cells from cultured PBMCs, obtained from culture after CMV antigen stimulation. The clonotype comes from a human donor in good health (CMV status not recorded). Some clones in this sample may be carry-over from other donors' samples. CDR3 region: CASSLAPGTSADTNTGELFF. CDR3 in DNA: TGTGCCAGCAGCTTAGCGCCCGGGACTAGCGCAGATACGAACACCGGGGAGCTGTTTTTT. Full variable domain (remainder filled in from reference TRBV7-9 and TRBJ2-2): DTGVSQNPRHKITKRGQNVTFRCDPISEHNRLYWYRQTLGQGPEFLTYFQNEAQLEKSRLLSDRFSAERPKGSFSTLEIQRTEQGDSAMYLCASSLAPGTSADTNTGELFFGEGSRLTVL.